Below, one T cell receptor (beta chain) is given with its context. The target of this receptor is not known. One base away there is no much larger clone; base qualities are not given. TCRbeta CDR3 regions were amplified from genomic DNA by means of the immunoSEQ Assay, a bias-controlled multiplex PCR. In the source study's methods: Nucleated cell counts per sample were estimated from amplification of reference gene primers within the assay. To quantify the absolute abundance of each unique TCRbeta CDR3 rearrangement, sequence reads were collapsed and filtered. Productive Simpson clonality was computed per sample as the square root of Simpson's diversity index over productive rearrangements. TCRdb provides this immuneACCESS table in a form limited to in-frame rearrangements. Some clones are lacking; in checked studies, under half of them reflect an unresolved V gene, and why the rest are absent is not known. V and J calls and clone size are given by that table; D and trimming were obtained from the DNA. Here the sample has about 250,000 clones; around 86% occur a single time. The ten largest clones capture approximately 5% of the sample.

The data originate from a study of blood T cell repertoires in COVID-19 (dated by TCRdb to between 2020 and 2021). As for the study more broadly: The collaborator samples originated in the United States, Italy and Spain and spanned the acute and convalescent phases of COVID-19. The samples were drawn from two sources: the first 160 participants of the ongoing ImmuneRACE study, and fewer than 1,500 subjects contributed by 6 global collaborators. The repertoires were released in a freely available public database meant as a resource for research on the immune response to SARS-CoV-2. Nearly every sample came with metadata listing a de-identified subject ID, COVID-19 status, age in years and sex. HLA class I and class II types, where available, came from metadata supplied by the sample provider rather than from assay-based typing. The dataset comprised deeply sampled blood TCRbeta repertoires from subjects exposed to, actively infected with, or recovered from COVID-19. The material from the prospective study consisted of cDNA or gDNA derived from T cells, B-cell-depleted T cells, or PBMCs. Overall study results and their limits: Clinical and demographic metadata were provided uncurated, with the amount varying by source and participant.

Reading the germline V gene (reference sequence) gives CDR1 MNHEY and CDR2 SMNVEV. Clipping removes 2 bases from V and 6 bases from J, with 4 as the unmatched junction base count. The CDR3 numbers 14 residues from cysteine through phenylalanine. Just CDR3 DNA is preserved here, 42 bases in frame from base 1. In Seattle, one collaborating source enrolled patients while the infection was active and tracked those patients longitudinally over the course of disease. Each collaborating institution followed its own protocols to collect whole blood in K2EDTA tubes. For TCRbeta analysis, collaborators shipped samples in one of three forms: frozen whole blood, isolated PBMCs, or DNA extracted from either of those sample types.

This sequence originates from a woman of 80 years or more with COVID-19, enrolled during active disease. The sequenced material came from peripheral blood. This chain is built from TRBV27 and TRBJ1-5; 7 bases in between match TRBD1. The CDR3 loop reads CASSLPGQLQPQHF. The bases read TGTGCCAGCAGTTTACCGGGACAGCTTCAGCCCCAGCATTTT.